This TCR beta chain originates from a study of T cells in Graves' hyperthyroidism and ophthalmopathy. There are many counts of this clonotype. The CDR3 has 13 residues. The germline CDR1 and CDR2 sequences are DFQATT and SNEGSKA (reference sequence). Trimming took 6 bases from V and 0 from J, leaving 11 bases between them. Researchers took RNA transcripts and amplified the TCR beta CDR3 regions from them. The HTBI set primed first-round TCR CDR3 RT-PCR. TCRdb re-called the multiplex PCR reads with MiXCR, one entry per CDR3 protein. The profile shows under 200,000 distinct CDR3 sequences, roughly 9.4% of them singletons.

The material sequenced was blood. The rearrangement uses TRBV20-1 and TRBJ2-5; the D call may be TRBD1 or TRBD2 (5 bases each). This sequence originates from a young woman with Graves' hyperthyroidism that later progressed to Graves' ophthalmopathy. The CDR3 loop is CSALGRYQETQYF. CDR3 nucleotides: TGCAGTGCACTGGGACGGTACCAAGAGACCCAGTACTTC.